Shown below are 15 T cell receptor beta chains from a single sample sequenced in a study of radiotherapy plus CTLA-4 blockade in lung cancer. Profiled with immunoSEQ multiplex PCR; TCRdb holds only in-frame clones, not every one. The sample lists 30,000 or so clones; more than 75% were seen once. The sequences come from peripheral blood, collected from a patient treated with radiotherapy plus ipilimumab. Receptors were obtained from a human donor with non-small cell lung cancer who had stable disease on radiotherapy plus ipilimumab.

The chain employs TRBV5-1 and TRBJ1-5; tentative D call: TRBD1 (6 bases). V was cut by 0 bases and J by 4 bases, with 14 bases left in between. Per the germline V gene, CDR1 is SGHRS and CDR2 is YFSETQ. The CDR3 sequence is 16 residues long. The CDR3 here is CASSLAAGDGNQPQHF. The CDR3 DNA reads as TGCGCCAGCAGCTTGGCTGCAGGGGATGGTAATCAGCCCCAGCATTTT.

The chain uses TRBV11-2 and TRBJ2-1; 9 bases match TRBD2. CDR1 is SGHAT, CDR2 FQNNGV, per germline. The CDR3 runs 19 residues. The V segment lost 5 bases and the J segment 4 bases; nucleotides outside the gene matches: 18. CDR3 DNA: TGTGCCAGCAGCCTTATCCCCCAGGGGGGTAGCGGGGGTTACAATGAGCAGTTCTTC. Its translation: CASSLIPQGGSGGYNEQFF.

This chain links TRBV19 with TRBJ1-5, with D possibly being TRBD1 (5 bases). The ends were cut back, 6 bases at V and 0 bases at J, with 12 bases in the middle. The CDR3 has 15 residues. Looked up from germline, CDR1 is LNHDA and CDR2 is SQIVND (reference sequence). In DNA, the CDR3 is TGTGCCAGTAGATACGGCAGGGATAGCAATCAGCCCCAGCATTTT. Amino acids: CASRYGRDSNQPQHF. Supplemented by reference TRBV19 and TRBJ1-5, the full variable domain reads DGGITQSPKYLFRKEGQNVTLSCEQNLNHDAMYWYRQDPGQGLRLIYYSQIVNDFQKGDIAEGYSVSREKKESFPLTVTSAQKNPTAFYLCASRYGRDSNQPQHFGDGTRLSIL.

This chain links TRBV19 with TRBJ1-5, with 10 bases fitting TRBD1. This CDR3 spans 18 amino acids. Germline lookup yields CDR1 LNHDA and CDR2 SQIVND (reference sequence). V shed 8 bases, J shed 0 bases, and the junction held 13 bases outside the gene matches. This CDR3 is CASGFVRTGGHSNQPQHF. CDR3 DNA sequence: TGTGCCAGTGGATTCGTCCGGACAGGGGGACATAGCAATCAGCCCCAGCATTTT. Full variable domain (remainder filled in from reference TRBV19 and TRBJ1-5): DGGITQSPKYLFRKEGQNVTLSCEQNLNHDAMYWYRQDPGQGLRLIYYSQIVNDFQKGDIAEGYSVSREKKESFPLTVTSAQKNPTAFYLCASGFVRTGGHSNQPQHFGDGTRLSIL.

The chain has TRBV7-2 and TRBJ2-1; no clear D gene. The ends were cut back, 8 bases at V and 0 bases at J, with 8 bases in the middle. Germline lookup yields CDR1 SGHTA and CDR2 FQGNSA. This CDR3 has 13 amino acids. The CDR3 DNA is TGTGCCAGCGCTGCTATCTCCTACAATGAGCAGTTCTTC. It specifies CASAAISYNEQFF.

V and J are TRBV2 and TRBJ2-2, with TRBD2 identical over 10 bases. CDR3 length equals 17 residues. With 5 bases clipped from V and 0 bases from J, the junction kept 6 bases outside the gene matches. CDR1 is SNHLY, CDR2 FYNNEI, per germline. CDR3 DNA sequence: TGTGCCAGCAGTAGGATAGCGGGGGGCACGAACACCGGGGAGCTGTTTTTT. This encodes CASSRIAGGTNTGELFF.

The chain joins TRBV4-1 to TRBJ2-7; D possibly uses TRBD1 or TRBD2 (5 bases each). Germline CDR1 reads MGHRA; CDR2 reads YSYEKL. This CDR3 region has 19 residues. Trimming pared 3 bases from V and 2 bases from J, leaving 26 bases between. CDR3 DNA: TGCGCCAGCAGCCACCTACCCCGGGACGCAATCCGGGCGGCCTACGAGCAGTACGTC. Its protein is CASSHLPRDAIRAAYEQYV.

V and J are TRBV7-3 and TRBJ2-5, with D perhaps matching TRBD1 (6 bases). The V and J ends lost 8 bases and 9 bases respectively, with 19 bases between them. Germline V lookup: CDR1 SGHTA, CDR2 FQGTGA. The CDR3 runs to 13 residues. The CDR3 nucleotides are TGTGCCAGCCTGGGGGCAGGATCGGGGTCCCAGTACTTC. It translates to CASLGAGSGSQYF.

This clone was observed a few times. The rearrangement joins TRBV30 to TRBJ1-6; D remains unclear. The length of the CDR3 is 12 residues. V was shortened by 1 base and J by 10 bases, with 8 bases between the two germline ends. Germline V lookup: CDR1 GTSNPN, CDR2 SVGIG (reference sequence). The CDR3 nucleotides are TGTGCCTGGAGTGAGGAGTCCTCACCCCTCCACTTT. Encoded protein: CAWSEESSPLHF.

The table lists this clone with a count of one. CDR3 in DNA: TGTGCCAGCAGGGTACAACTCGGCGGAAACACCATATATTTT. Protein sequence: CASRVQLGGNTIYF. This chain connects TRBV6-5 to TRBJ1-3; D is uncertain. Looked up from germline, CDR1 is MNHEY and CDR2 is SVGAGI. Trimming shortened V by 6 bases and J by 4 bases, and 13 bases separated the two germline ends. The CDR3 is made up of 14 amino acids.

This rearrangement joins TRBV5-4 to TRBJ2-1, with 9 bases identical to TRBD1. V was pared by 4 bases and J by 10 bases, with 9 bases of the junction left unmatched. CDR3 length: 14 residues. CDR1 SGHNT and CDR2 YYREEE come from the germline V gene (reference sequence). CDR3 protein: CASSLGQGGGEQFF. The CDR3 coding sequence is TGTGCCAGCAGCCTGGGACAGGGCGGCGGGGAGCAGTTCTTC.

This clone was counted a few times. This chain joins TRBV5-6 and TRBJ1-3; D may be TRBD1 (6 bases). The CDR3 runs to 15 residues. V lost 2 bases and J 4 bases, leaving 13 bases between the germline ends. Per germline, CDR1 SGHDT and CDR2 YYEEEE. The CDR3 loop reads CASSLWGARGNTIYF. DNA of the CDR3: TGTGCCAGCAGCTTATGGGGGGCTCGCGGAAACACCATATATTTT.

This chain connects TRBV28 to TRBJ1-2, with 9 bases identical to TRBD1. Germline V lookup: CDR1 MDHEN, CDR2 SYDVKM. The CDR3 contains 12 residues. Losses at the gene ends were 7 bases for V and 8 bases for J; bases not matched to a gene: 5. The CDR3 DNA follows: TGTGCCAGCATTAGGACAGGGGAAGGCTACACCTTC. As protein: CASIRTGEGYTF.

This clone occurred a few times. The chain joins TRBV27 to TRBJ1-1, with 7 bases lining up with TRBD1. Germline loops: CDR1 MNHEY, CDR2 SMNVEV (reference sequence). The trim removed 7 bases at V and 11 bases at J, leaving 16 bases unmatched. This CDR3 has 14 amino acids. The CDR3 here is CASTAVPQTGRAFF. The DNA for the CDR3 is TGTGCCAGCACCGCAGTCCCACAGACAGGGCGCGCTTTCTTT.

This chain links TRBV19 with TRBJ2-6; D is undetermined. Germline assignment: CDR1 LNHDA and CDR2 SQIVND (reference sequence). V gave up 6 bases and J gave up 0 bases, with 6 bases separating them. This CDR3 comprises 14 residues. In nucleotides, the CDR3 is TGTGCCAGTAGCCCCGACTCTGGGGCCAACGTCCTGACTTTC. Residues: CASSPDSGANVLTF.